Below, one T cell receptor beta chain is given with its context. Some clones are missing from TCRdb's copy, which holds only in-frame ones; the method was immunoSEQ multiplex PCR. The data contain 41,000 or so clones, 80% to 90% of them singletons. The sample comes from a study of T cell changes during pregnancy in multiple sclerosis. The sample here was CD4+ T cells from peripheral blood mononuclear cells, taken in the first trimester of pregnancy. This receptor was obtained from a female donor with multiple sclerosis, enrolled in a pregnancy study.

CDR3 residues: CASSLFEKSTEAFF. CDR3 DNA sequence: TGTGCCAGCAGCCTATTTGAGAAGTCCACTGAAGCTTTCTTT. The chain has TRBV7-6 and TRBJ1-1; D not certain. Trimming shortened V by 5 bases and J by 4 bases, and 14 bases separated the two germline ends. The V gene's germline CDR1 is SGHVS and CDR2 FNYEAQ. The CDR3 runs to 14 residues.